One sample yielded the 3 T cell receptor beta chains listed below, sequenced in a study of T cell changes during pregnancy in multiple sclerosis. Assay used: immunoSEQ multiplex PCR; TCRdb lists only in-frame clones, some missing. The sample has approximately 130,000 clones; roughly 95% are singletons. This specimen was peripheral blood, taken after pregnancy. Receptors were obtained from a female donor with multiple sclerosis, enrolled in a pregnancy study.

The CDR3 sequence is CASSYSRHLAGELFF. The CDR3 coding sequence is TGTGCCAGCAGTTACTCGAGGCACTTGGCCGGGGAGCTGTTTTTT. The chain has TRBV6-5 and TRBJ2-2; D gene ambiguous. The length of the CDR3 is 15 residues. The V and J ends lost 0 bases and 6 bases respectively, with 11 bases between them. Per germline, CDR1 MNHEY and CDR2 SVGAGI.

The chain is built from TRBV2 and TRBJ2-2; 9 bases line up with TRBD2. V trimming: 7 bases; J trimming: 1 base; junction bases outside the gene matches: 4. CDR3 length equals 15 residues. Germline V CDR1 and CDR2: SNHLY, FYNNEI. CDR3 nucleotide sequence: TGTGCCAGCACCCTGACTAGCGGGAACACCGGGGAGCTGTTTTTT. Translation gives CASTLTSGNTGELFF.

The CDR3 here is CASSQEVGRIEAFF. The CDR3 DNA is TGCGCCAGCAGCCAAGAAGTGGGCCGGATTGAAGCTTTCTTT. The V and J genes are TRBV4-1 and TRBJ1-1; unclear D gene. Deletions cut 0 bases from V and 7 bases from J, with 12 bases between. CDR3 length: 14 amino acids. CDR1 MGHRA and CDR2 YSYEKL come from the germline V gene.